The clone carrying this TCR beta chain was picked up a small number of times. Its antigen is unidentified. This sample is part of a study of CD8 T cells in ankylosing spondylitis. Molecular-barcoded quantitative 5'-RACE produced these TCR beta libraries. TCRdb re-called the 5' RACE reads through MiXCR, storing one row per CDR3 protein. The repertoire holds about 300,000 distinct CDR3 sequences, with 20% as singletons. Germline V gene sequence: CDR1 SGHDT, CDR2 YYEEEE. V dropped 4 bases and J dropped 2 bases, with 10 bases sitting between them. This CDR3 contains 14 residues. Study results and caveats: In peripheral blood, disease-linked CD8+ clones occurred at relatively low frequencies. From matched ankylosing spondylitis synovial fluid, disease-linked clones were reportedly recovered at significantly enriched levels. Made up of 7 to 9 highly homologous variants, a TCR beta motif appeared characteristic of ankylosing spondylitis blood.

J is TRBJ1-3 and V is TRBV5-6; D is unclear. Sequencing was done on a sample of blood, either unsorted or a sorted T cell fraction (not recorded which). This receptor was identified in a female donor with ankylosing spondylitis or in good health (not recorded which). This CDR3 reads CASSNTRAGNTIYF. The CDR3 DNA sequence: TGTGCCAGCAGCAATACAAGGGCTGGAAACACCATATATTTT. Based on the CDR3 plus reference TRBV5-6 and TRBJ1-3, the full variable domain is DAGVTQSPTHLIKTRGQQVTLRCSPKSGHDTVSWYQQALGQGPQFIFQYYEEEERQRGNFPDRFSGHQFPNYSSELNVNALLLGDSALYLCASSNTRAGNTIYFGEGSWLTVV.